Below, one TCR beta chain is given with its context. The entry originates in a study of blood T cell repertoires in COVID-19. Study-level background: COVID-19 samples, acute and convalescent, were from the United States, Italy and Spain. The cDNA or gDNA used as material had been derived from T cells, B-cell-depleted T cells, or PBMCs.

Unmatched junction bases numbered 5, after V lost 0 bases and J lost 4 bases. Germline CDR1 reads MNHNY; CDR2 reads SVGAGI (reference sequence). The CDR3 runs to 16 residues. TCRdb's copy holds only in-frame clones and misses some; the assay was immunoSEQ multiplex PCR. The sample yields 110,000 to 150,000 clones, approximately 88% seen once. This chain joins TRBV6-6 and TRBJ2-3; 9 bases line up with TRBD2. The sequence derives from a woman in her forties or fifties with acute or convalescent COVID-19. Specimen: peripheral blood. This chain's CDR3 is CASSYSGGRGSDTQYF. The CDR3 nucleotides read TGTGCCAGCAGTTACTCTGGCGGGAGGGGATCAGATACGCAGTATTTT.